This TCR beta chain was recorded in a study of shared clonotypes between healthy human individuals. General study findings and limits: Rarefaction curves obtained for sorted subsets showed sequencing incomplete despite large depth.

Here immunoSEQ multiplex PCR was the method, and the copy in TCRdb shows in-frame clones only, minus some. The table records some 2.3 million clones, approximately 95% of them present only once. Comment on this clone: Its target is unknown.

CDR3 size: 16 residues. With 2 bases removed from V and 8 bases from J, the gap between germline ends came to 21 bases. From germline, CDR1 is KGHSH and CDR2 LQKENI. This receptor was identified in a man younger than 30 in good health. Some clones in this sample may be carry-over from other donors' samples. This chain joins TRBV18 and TRBJ1-2; a possible D gene is TRBD1 (5 bases). The material sequenced was naive CD4+ T cells from PBMCs. Indicated subset: CD45RA+ positively selected. Here the CDR3 reads CASSPREAGKTEGYTF. The CDR3 DNA reads as TGTGCCAGCTCACCAAGGGAGGCAGGGAAGACGGAAGGCTACACCTTC.